The 26 T cell receptor beta chains reported below all come from one sample, sequenced in a study of blood T cell repertoires in COVID-19. Sequencing was performed with immunoSEQ multiplex PCR; in TCRdb, only in-frame clones are kept and a portion is missing. The sample carries 200,000 to 250,000 clones, about four fifths recorded once. The sample consisted of PBMCs or T cells enriched from blood (not recorded which). Source of these receptors: an older woman who had recovered from COVID-19.

This clone was counted a few times. The rearrangement links TRBV19 to TRBJ1-3, with no clear D. The CDR3 runs to 14 residues. The V gene's germline CDR1 is LNHDA and CDR2 SQIVND (reference sequence). Between the trimmed V and J ends, which lost 9 bases and 6 bases, there was a span of 18 bases. Here the CDR3 reads CASQPPWSQNTIYF. In DNA, the CDR3 is TGTGCCAGCCAACCCCCATGGTCACAAAACACCATATATTTT. The whole variable domain, filled in from reference TRBV19 and TRBJ1-3, reads DGGITQSPKYLFRKEGQNVTLSCEQNLNHDAMYWYRQDPGQGLRLIYYSQIVNDFQKGDIAEGYSVSREKKESFPLTVTSAQKNPTAFYLCASQPPWSQNTIYFGEGSWLTVV.

The chain uses TRBV19 and TRBJ1-1, with 8 bases that match TRBD1. The CDR3 spans 17 residues. CDR1 and CDR2 (germline): LNHDA, SQIVND (reference sequence). J lost 2 bases, V lost 3 bases, and 11 bases had no gene match. CDR3 protein: CASSIEVLDRANTEAFF. CDR3 coding DNA: TGTGCCAGTAGTATCGAGGTTTTGGACAGGGCCAACACTGAAGCTTTCTTT.

The table lists this clone with a few counts. This sequence joins TRBV6-1 and TRBJ1-4; TRBD1 might be the D (5 bases). The CDR3 has 16 amino acids. The germline gives CDR1 MNHNS, CDR2 SASEGT. Trimming cost V 3 bases and J 0 bases, with 11 bases left between them. As DNA, the CDR3 is TGTGCCAGCAGTGACGGGACGGGAGCAACTAATGAAAAACTGTTTTTT. Protein: CASSDGTGATNEKLFF.

This chain uses TRBV30 with TRBJ2-7; D gene unclear. Germline-derived CDR1 and CDR2 are GTSNPN and SVGIG (reference sequence). The V end was cut by 1 base, the J end by 0 bases, with 4 bases between. The CDR3 length is 12 residues. This chain's CDR3 is CAWSDGSYEQYF. In DNA, the CDR3 is TGTGCCTGGAGTGACGGCTCCTACGAGCAGTACTTC. Filled out from reference TRBV30 and TRBJ2-7, the complete variable domain reads SQTIHQWPATLVQPVGSPLSLECTVEGTSNPNLYWYRQAAGRGLQLLFYSVGIGQISSEVPQNLSASRPQDRQFILSSKKLLLSDSGFYLCAWSDGSYEQYFGPGTRLTVT.

As to this clone: At the DNA level, this CDR3 is encoded by other sequences in the same sample as well. The J gene is TRBJ1-6, the V gene TRBV5-4; D is unclear. CDR3 size: 12 residues. V lost 0 bases, J lost 9 bases, and 4 bases lay in between. CDR1 is SGHNT, CDR2 YYREEE, per germline (reference sequence). The CDR3 protein is CASSLDSSPLHF. For the CDR3, the DNA is TGTGCCAGCAGCTTGGACAGTTCACCCCTCCACTTT.

This CDR3 is CASSESDRGNSPLHF. The CDR3 DNA reads as TGTGCCAGCAGTGAAAGTGACAGGGGGAATTCACCCCTCCACTTT. The chain combines TRBV6-1 with TRBJ1-6, with 9 bases matching TRBD1. CDR1 and CDR2 from the germline V gene are MNHNS and SASEGT. With 2 bases clipped from V and 7 bases from J, the junction kept 3 bases outside the gene matches. The CDR3 totals 15 residues.

The chain has TRBV14 and TRBJ1-4, with 7 nucleotides matching TRBD1. CDR3 length: 15 residues. V gave up 2 bases and J gave up 8 bases; unmatched junction bases: 8. Germline V gene data show CDR1 as SGHDN and CDR2 as FVKESK. The CDR3 is CASSQNPGRGEKLFF. The CDR3 DNA follows: TGTGCCAGCAGCCAAAATCCCGGCAGGGGGGAAAAACTGTTTTTT.

This rearrangement joins TRBV30 to TRBJ1-1; possibly TRBD1 for D (5 bases). The V gene's germline CDR1 is GTSNPN and CDR2 SVGIG (reference sequence). The V and J ends lost 5 bases and 5 bases respectively, with 18 bases between them. The CDR3 loop spans 14 amino acids. CDR3 residues: CAWQGRGLSTEAFF. CDR3 bases: TGTGCCTGGCAAGGAAGGGGCTTAAGTACTGAAGCTTTCTTT.

J is TRBJ2-5 and V is TRBV7-8; 7 bases match TRBD1. The CDR3 has 13 amino acids. CDR1 and CDR2 from the germline V gene are SGHVS and FQNEAQ. V trimming: 8 bases; J trimming: 5 bases; junction bases outside the gene matches: 8. Here the CDR3 reads CASETGSGETQYF. CDR3 sequence (DNA): TGTGCCAGCGAGACAGGGAGTGGGGAGACCCAGTACTTC.

This clone was counted a single time. J is TRBJ2-1 and V is TRBV5-4, with 15 positions matching TRBD2. CDR1 and CDR2 (germline): SGHNT, YYREEE (reference sequence). The CDR3 sequence is 17 residues long. V lost 3 bases to trimming and J lost 7 bases; unmatched junction nucleotides: 8. CDR3 sequence (DNA): TGTGCCAGCAGCTCCCGCCCCGGGACTAGCGGGAGGAATGAGCAGTTCTTC. Encoded protein: CASSSRPGTSGRNEQFF.

The V gene is TRBV6-5, the J gene TRBJ2-7, with 8 bases matching TRBD2. CDR1 and CDR2 (germline): MNHEY, SVGAGI. CDR3 length equals 14 residues. The V gene end was trimmed by 0 bases and the J gene end by 6 bases; junction bases not matched to a gene: 4. The CDR3 region is CASSYSGTRREQYF. The CDR3 nucleotides are TGTGCCAGCAGTTACTCTGGGACTAGACGCGAGCAGTACTTC.

This chain links TRBV6-5 with TRBJ2-7, with 7 positions matching TRBD1. CDR3 length equals 16 residues. J gave up 2 bases and V 2 bases, and 9 bases lay outside the gene matches. Germline V gene sequence: CDR1 MNHEY, CDR2 SVGAGI. The CDR3 protein is CASSYSVGQRAYEQYF. CDR3 sequence (DNA): TGTGCCAGCAGTTACAGTGTGGGACAGAGAGCCTACGAGCAGTACTTC.

The chain is built from TRBV5-1 and TRBJ2-2, with 12 bases aligning to TRBD2. The V segment lost 4 bases and the J segment 6 bases; nucleotides outside the gene matches: 10. Looked up from germline, CDR1 is SGHRS and CDR2 is YFSETQ. The length of the CDR3 is 17 residues. CDR3 nucleotides: TGCGCCAGCAGCAGTCTAGCGGGAGGGCCTAATGCCGGGGAGCTGTTTTTT. Translation gives CASSSLAGGPNAGELFF.

J is TRBJ2-2 and V is TRBV19; no definite D call. This CDR3 is built from 11 residues. V lost 11 bases to trimming and J lost 6 bases, with 10 bases between them. CDR1 LNHDA and CDR2 SQIVND come from the germline V gene (reference sequence). CDR3 amino acids: CASASAGELFF. The DNA for the CDR3 is TGTGCCTCAGCAAGCGCCGGGGAGCTGTTTTTT.

This sequence joins TRBV10-3 and TRBJ2-3; 8 bases fit TRBD1. Germline assignment: CDR1 ENHRY and CDR2 SYGVKD. The CDR3 totals 16 residues. Trimming removed 4 bases from V and 1 base from J; junction bases left unmatched: 7. The CDR3 sequence is CAISGTGSSRTDTQYF. CDR3 coding DNA: TGTGCCATCAGTGGGACAGGGTCCTCCCGCACAGATACGCAGTATTTT.

This rearrangement joins TRBV25-1 to TRBJ2-2; unclear D gene. The germline V and J ends were trimmed by 6 bases and 6 bases, with 8 bases remaining between them. This CDR3 is built from 12 residues. The germline V gene encodes CDR1 MGHDK and CDR2 SYGVNS. The CDR3 spells CASRAQSGELFF. In DNA form, the CDR3 reads TGTGCCAGCAGGGCCCAGTCCGGGGAGCTGTTTTTT.

The chain joins TRBV4-1 to TRBJ1-1; D not certain. V was cut by 0 bases and J by 0 bases, with 17 bases left in between. Germline V CDR1 and CDR2: MGHRA, YSYEKL. The CDR3 loop spans 18 amino acids. The CDR3 spells CASSQDQSRHSMNTEAFF. The CDR3, as DNA: TGCGCCAGCAGCCAAGATCAATCTCGACACAGCATGAACACTGAAGCTTTCTTT.

This clone was detected a few times. The chain recombines TRBV19 with TRBJ2-1; 10 nucleotides line up with TRBD2. Germline V gives CDR1 LNHDA, CDR2 SQIVND (reference sequence). CDR3 length: 16 residues. V was clipped by 3 bases and J by 2 bases; unmatched bases: 4. The DNA for the CDR3 is TGTGCCAGTAGTATTACTCTAGCGGGGGCCTACAATGAGCAGTTCTTC. It encodes CASSITLAGAYNEQFF.

The J gene is TRBJ2-1, the V gene TRBV5-1, with TRBD2 identical over 11 bases. V shed 4 bases, J shed 6 bases, and the junction held 9 bases outside the gene matches. The CDR3 spans 16 residues. Germline V gene lookup returns CDR1 SGHRS and CDR2 YFSETQ. CDR3 coding DNA: TGCGCCAGCAGCCCCCTACTAGCGGGAGAAACCAATGAGCAGTTCTTC. As protein: CASSPLLAGETNEQFF.

J is TRBJ2-6 and V is TRBV21-1; the D call in the table, TRBD1, was not verified against the DNA. TRBV21-1 is noted as a pseudogene. The CDR3 is made up of 15 amino acids. The CDR3 DNA sequence: TGTGCCAGCAGCTATGGGGCGGCTGGGGCCAACGTCCTGACTTTC. As protein: CASSYGAAGANVLTF.

The rearrangement uses TRBV19 and TRBJ2-7, with 7 bases fitting TRBD1. J was trimmed by 3 bases and V by 4 bases; bases with no gene match: 9. The CDR3 has 15 amino acids. Germline V gene data show CDR1 as LNHDA and CDR2 as SQIVND (reference sequence). The CDR3, as DNA: TGTGCCAGTAGTACCGGGACAGTCCAAGACTACGAGCAGTACTTC. Protein product: CASSTGTVQDYEQYF.

CDR3 in DNA: TGCGCCAGCAGTGTCTGGACAGCCAGTCAAGCTTTCTTT. As protein: CASSVWTASQAFF. The chain couples TRBV10-1 to TRBJ1-1; a weak D match, TRBD1 (6 bases). Trimming removed 4 bases at V and 9 bases at J, with 15 bases between. This CDR3 is 13 amino acids long. The germline CDR1 and CDR2 sequences are WNHNN and SYGVQD (reference sequence).

The chain couples TRBV7-2 to TRBJ1-1; 8 bases agree with TRBD1. The CDR3 runs to 13 residues. The trim removed 2 bases at V and 10 bases at J, leaving 6 bases unmatched. Germline V CDR1 and CDR2: SGHTA, FQGNSA. The CDR3 loop reads CASSLPSGQAAFF. The CDR3 nucleotides read TGTGCCAGCAGCTTACCCTCGGGACAGGCAGCTTTCTTT.

V usage is TRBV6-5 and J usage is TRBJ1-1; possibly TRBD1 for D (5 bases). The V and J ends lost 6 bases and 5 bases respectively, with 13 bases between them. This CDR3 is 13 amino acids long. From germline, CDR1 is MNHEY and CDR2 SVGAGI. CDR3 sequence (DNA): TGTGCCAGCAGACTAACAGGACGAACTGAAGCTTTCTTT. Its translation is CASRLTGRTEAFF.

The gene calls are TRBV10-3 and TRBJ1-1; 9 bases align to TRBD1. Germline V lookup: CDR1 ENHRY, CDR2 SYGVKD. The CDR3 runs 15 residues. J lost 10 bases, V lost 6 bases, and 15 bases had no gene match. The CDR3 DNA is TGTGCCATCAGCCCGGTGGCGGGACAGGGAGCGGGAGCTTTCTTT. It translates to CAISPVAGQGAGAFF.

The rearrangement uses TRBV29-1 and TRBJ2-7; D might be TRBD2 (5 bases). This CDR3 spans 12 amino acids. CDR1 is SQVTM, CDR2 ANQGSEA, per germline. V was pared by 7 bases and J by 4 bases, with 14 bases between. In DNA, the CDR3 is TGCAGCGCTGAGACACGGGGATACGAGCAGTACTTC. This sequence encodes CSAETRGYEQYF.